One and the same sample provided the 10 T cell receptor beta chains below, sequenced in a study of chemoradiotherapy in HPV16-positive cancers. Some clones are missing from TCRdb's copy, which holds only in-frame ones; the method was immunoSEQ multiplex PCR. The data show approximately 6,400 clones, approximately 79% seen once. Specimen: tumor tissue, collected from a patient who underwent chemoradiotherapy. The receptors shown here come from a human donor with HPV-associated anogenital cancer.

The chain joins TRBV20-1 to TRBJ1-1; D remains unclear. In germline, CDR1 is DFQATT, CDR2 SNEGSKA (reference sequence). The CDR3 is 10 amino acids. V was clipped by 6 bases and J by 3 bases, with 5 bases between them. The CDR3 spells CSADDTEAFF. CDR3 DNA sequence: TGCAGTGCCGACGACACTGAAGCTTTCTTT.

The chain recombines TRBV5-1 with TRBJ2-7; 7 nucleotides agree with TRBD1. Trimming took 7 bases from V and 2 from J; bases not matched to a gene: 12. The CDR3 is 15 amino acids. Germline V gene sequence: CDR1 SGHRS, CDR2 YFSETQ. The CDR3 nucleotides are TGCGCCAGCCAAGATGACAGGGTATTCCCCTACGAGCAGTACTTC. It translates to CASQDDRVFPYEQYF.

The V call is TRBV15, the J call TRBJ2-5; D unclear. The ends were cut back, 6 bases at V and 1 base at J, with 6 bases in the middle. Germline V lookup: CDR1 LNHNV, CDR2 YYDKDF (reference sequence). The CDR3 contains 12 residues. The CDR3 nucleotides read TGTGCCACCAGGGATACCCAAGAGACCCAGTACTTC. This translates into CATRDTQETQYF.

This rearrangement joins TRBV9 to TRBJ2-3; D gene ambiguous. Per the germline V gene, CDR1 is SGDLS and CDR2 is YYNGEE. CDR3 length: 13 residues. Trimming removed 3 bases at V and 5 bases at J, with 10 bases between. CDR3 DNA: TGTGCCAGCAGCGCGACACCGGGAGATACGCAGTATTTT. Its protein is CASSATPGDTQYF. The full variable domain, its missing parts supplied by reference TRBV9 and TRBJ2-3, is DSGVTQTPKHLITATGQRVTLRCSPRSGDLSVYWYQQSLDQGLQFLIQYYNGEERAKGNILERFSAQQFPDLHSELNLSSLELGDSALYFCASSATPGDTQYFGPGTRLTVL.

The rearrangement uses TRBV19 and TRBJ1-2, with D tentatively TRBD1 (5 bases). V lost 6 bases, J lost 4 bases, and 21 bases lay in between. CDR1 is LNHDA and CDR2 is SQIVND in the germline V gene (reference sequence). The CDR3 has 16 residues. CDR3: CASSDGTVPTLYGYTF. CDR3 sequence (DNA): TGTGCCAGTAGCGATGGGACGGTCCCGACCCTCTATGGCTACACCTTC.

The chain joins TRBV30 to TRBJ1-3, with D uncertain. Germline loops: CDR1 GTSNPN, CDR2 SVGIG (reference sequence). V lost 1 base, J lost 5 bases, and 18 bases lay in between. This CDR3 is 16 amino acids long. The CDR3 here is CAWSGAGFMLRNTIYF. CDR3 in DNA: TGTGCCTGGAGTGGAGCGGGGTTTATGTTGAGAAACACCATATATTTT.

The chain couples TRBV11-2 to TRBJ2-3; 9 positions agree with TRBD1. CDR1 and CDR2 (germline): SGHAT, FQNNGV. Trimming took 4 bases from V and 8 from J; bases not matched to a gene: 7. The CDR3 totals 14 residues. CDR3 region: CASSSPGQGGTQYF. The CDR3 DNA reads TGTGCCAGCAGCTCCCCGGGACAGGGTGGTACGCAGTATTTT.

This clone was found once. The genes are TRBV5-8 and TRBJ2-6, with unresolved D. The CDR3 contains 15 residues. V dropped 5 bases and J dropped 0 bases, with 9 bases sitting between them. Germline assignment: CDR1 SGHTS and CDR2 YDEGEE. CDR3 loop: CASSPRFSGANVLTF. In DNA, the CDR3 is TGTGCCAGCAGTCCGAGGTTCTCTGGGGCCAACGTCCTGACTTTC.

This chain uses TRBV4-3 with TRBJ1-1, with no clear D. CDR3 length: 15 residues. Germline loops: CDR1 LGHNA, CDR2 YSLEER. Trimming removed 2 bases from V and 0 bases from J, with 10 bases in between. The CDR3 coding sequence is TGCGCCAGCAGCCAAAATAACAGACTGAACACTGAAGCTTTCTTT. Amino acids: CASSQNNRLNTEAFF.

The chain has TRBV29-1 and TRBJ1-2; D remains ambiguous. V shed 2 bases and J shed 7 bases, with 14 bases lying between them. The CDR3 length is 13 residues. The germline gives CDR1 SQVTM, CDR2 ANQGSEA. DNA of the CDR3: TGCAGCGTTGAACGGCCCTCAGATCCTGGCTACACCTTC. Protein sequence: CSVERPSDPGYTF.